The 27 T cell receptor beta chains presented below share a single source sample, sequenced in a study of CD8+ T cells in alopecia areata. The treatment is: oral pan-JAK inhibitor, 5-10 mg twice daily. The sequencing template was cDNA reverse transcribed from extracted RNA. Assay used: immunoSEQ multiplex PCR; TCRdb lists only in-frame clones, some missing. The data hold more than 85,000 clones, with about 58% observed a single time. Sample: CD8+ T cells sorted from blood, taken at week 4, from a patient treated with tofacitinib. The source is a human donor with alopecia areata.

This clone was seen more than once but under ten times. The rearrangement links TRBV27 to TRBJ2-5; 10 bases are a match to TRBD2. V lost 8 bases and J lost 2; bases outside the gene matches: 14. The germline V gene encodes CDR1 MNHEY and CDR2 SMNVEV (reference sequence). The length of the CDR3 is 17 residues. The CDR3: CASPGFKAGGEQETQYF. In DNA form, the CDR3 reads TGTGCCAGCCCGGGATTTAAAGCGGGAGGGGAACAAGAGACCCAGTACTTC.

This clone was detected once. The V gene is TRBV27, the J gene TRBJ1-2; D is perhaps TRBD1 (5 bases). V gave up 10 bases and J gave up 2 bases, with 8 bases separating them. CDR3 size: 11 residues. CDR1 is MNHEY, CDR2 SMNVEV, per germline (reference sequence). The DNA for the CDR3 is TGTGCCACGGGGGGAAACTATGGCTACACCTTC. It yields the protein CATGGNYGYTF.

The chain uses TRBV19 and TRBJ1-5; no reliable D call. Germline V gene lookup returns CDR1 LNHDA and CDR2 SQIVND (reference sequence). The CDR3 is 14 amino acids. The V end was cut by 6 bases, the J end by 3 bases, with 12 bases between. CDR3 DNA: TGTGCCAGTAGCCTCGGAGGGCCCAATCAGCCCCAGCATTTT. This sequence encodes CASSLGGPNQPQHF. The full variable domain, in which reference TRBV19 and TRBJ1-5 provide the parts outside the CDR3, is DGGITQSPKYLFRKEGQNVTLSCEQNLNHDAMYWYRQDPGQGLRLIYYSQIVNDFQKGDIAEGYSVSREKKESFPLTVTSAQKNPTAFYLCASSLGGPNQPQHFGDGTRLSIL.

This clone was seen a few times. The chain couples TRBV29-1 to TRBJ2-7, with 7 bases matching TRBD1. Trimming cost V 1 base and J 2 bases; bases outside gene matches: 5. The CDR3 runs 14 residues. Germline V gives CDR1 SQVTM, CDR2 ANQGSEA. The CDR3, as DNA: TGCAGCGTTGAAGGCGACAGGGATCCCTACGAGCAGTACTTC. Translating it yields CSVEGDRDPYEQYF.

This clone was counted a few times. The rearrangement links TRBV4-1 to TRBJ2-7; either TRBD1 or TRBD2 may fit D (5 bases each). Germline CDR1 and CDR2: MGHRA and YSYEKL. The CDR3 extends over 15 amino acids. Trimming pared 0 bases from V and 1 base from J, leaving 10 bases between. The CDR3 DNA sequence: TGCGCCAGCAGCCAAGACGGGACCGAGTCCTACGAGCAGTACTTC. Translating it yields CASSQDGTESYEQYF.

This clone was seen a handful of times. The chain couples TRBV29-1 to TRBJ2-1; 7 bases agree with TRBD1. The germline V gene has CDR1 SQVTM and CDR2 ANQGSEA. J gave up 5 bases and V 8 bases, and 12 bases lay outside the gene matches. The CDR3 extends over 14 amino acids. The CDR3, as DNA: TGCAGCACCGCTTTCGGGGACAGCCACAATGAGCAGTTCTTC. Its protein is CSTAFGDSHNEQFF.

The V call is TRBV29-1, the J call TRBJ1-2; TRBD1 matches at 8 bases. Germline-derived CDR1 and CDR2 are SQVTM and ANQGSEA. The CDR3 loop spans 14 amino acids. The V segment lost 2 bases and the J segment 8 bases; nucleotides outside the gene matches: 10. This CDR3 is CSVEITGGLWGYTF. The CDR3 DNA sequence: TGCAGCGTTGAAATCACAGGGGGTCTCTGGGGCTACACCTTC.

As concerns this clone: The identical CDR3 is also encoded by other nucleotide sequences in the sample. The chain combines TRBV9 with TRBJ2-7; D unresolved. In germline, CDR1 is SGDLS, CDR2 YYNGEE. This CDR3 has 13 residues. V dropped 0 bases and J dropped 3 bases, with 7 bases sitting between them. CDR3 region: CASSVGPGYEQYF. The CDR3 nucleotides are TGTGCCAGCAGCGTAGGGCCGGGCTACGAGCAGTACTTC.

The chain recombines TRBV19 with TRBJ2-7; 10 bases agree with TRBD1. The CDR3 is 15 amino acids. The V and J ends lost 5 bases and 2 bases, in that order; junction bases with no gene match: 6. Per the germline V gene, CDR1 is LNHDA and CDR2 is SQIVND (reference sequence). CDR3 coding DNA: TGTGCCAGTAGTGCCCGACAGGGGGCCCCCTACGAGCAGTACTTC. Translated: CASSARQGAPYEQYF.

The V call is TRBV27, the J call TRBJ2-7; TRBD1 matches 7 bases. CDR3 length equals 12 residues. Germline-derived CDR1 and CDR2 are MNHEY and SMNVEV (reference sequence). After removal of 9 bases from V and 2 bases from J, the junction contained 4 bases not matched to a gene. The CDR3 region is CARWGQTYEQYF. Written as DNA, the CDR3 is TGTGCCAGATGGGGACAGACCTACGAGCAGTACTTC.

This chain uses TRBV29-1 with TRBJ2-7; TRBD2 is a possible D gene (5 bases). V shed 1 base and J shed 3 bases, with 13 bases lying between them. Germline values: CDR1 SQVTM, CDR2 ANQGSEA. The CDR3 is 14 amino acids. CDR3 sequence reads: CSVEGGERFYEQYF. CDR3 in DNA: TGCAGCGTTGAAGGTGGGGAGAGGTTCTACGAGCAGTACTTC.

This chain links TRBV15 with TRBJ1-1; 9 bases map to TRBD1. With 4 bases clipped from V and 6 bases from J, the junction kept 6 bases outside the gene matches. The length of the CDR3 is 14 residues. CDR1 and CDR2 from the germline V gene are LNHNV and YYDKDF (reference sequence). The CDR3 region is CATSTGTGSAEAFF. Here the CDR3 DNA reads TGTGCCACCAGCACCGGGACAGGGTCTGCTGAAGCTTTCTTT. The variable domain in full, completed from reference TRBV15 and TRBJ1-1, reads DAMVIQNPRYQVTQFGKPVTLSCSQTLNHNVMYWYQQKSSQAPKLLFHYYDKDFNNEADTPDNFQSRRPNTSFCFLDIRSPGLGDTAMYLCATSTGTGSAEAFFGQGTRLTVV.

The chain uses TRBV4-2 and TRBJ2-3; the D is unclear. V lost 1 base and J 4 bases, leaving 9 bases between the germline ends. This CDR3 comprises 14 residues. Germline CDR1 and CDR2: LGHNA and YNFKEQ. Here the CDR3 DNA reads TGTGCCAGCAGCCAAGCGGGTGAATCAGATACGCAGTATTTT. As protein: CASSQAGESDTQYF.

The chain employs TRBV5-6 and TRBJ2-7, with 7 bases identical to TRBD1. This CDR3 spans 15 amino acids. The germline V gene encodes CDR1 SGHDT and CDR2 YYEEEE. With 0 bases clipped from V and 1 base from J, the junction kept 4 bases outside the gene matches. The CDR3 spells CASSLEATGSYEQYF. CDR3 in DNA: TGTGCCAGCAGCTTGGAGGCGACAGGGTCCTACGAGCAGTACTTC.

The rearrangement joins TRBV27 to TRBJ2-5; D may be TRBD2 (6 bases). Trimming shortened V by 5 bases and J by 5 bases, and 15 bases separated the two germline ends. The germline gives CDR1 MNHEY, CDR2 SMNVEV (reference sequence). CDR3 size: 14 residues. CDR3 in DNA: TGTGCCAGCAGTGCGGAGGGCCGGTCCGAGACCCAGTACTTC. Its protein product is CASSAEGRSETQYF.

The chain links TRBV6-5 to TRBJ2-5; 9 positions agree with TRBD1. This CDR3 is built from 15 residues. The germline V gene has CDR1 MNHEY and CDR2 SVGAGI. J was trimmed by 4 bases and V by 2 bases; bases with no gene match: 5. CDR3 sequence reads: CASSYRGQGRETQYF. In nucleotides, the CDR3 is TGTGCCAGCAGTTACAGGGGACAGGGAAGAGAGACCCAGTACTTC.

The chain carries TRBV27 and TRBJ2-5; 8 bases align to TRBD2. J was trimmed by 4 bases and V by 5 bases; bases with no gene match: 6. CDR3 length: 14 residues. The germline gives CDR1 MNHEY, CDR2 SMNVEV (reference sequence). This CDR3 is CASSPSRGGETQYF. The CDR3 DNA reads TGTGCCAGCAGTCCCTCCCGGGGGGGAGAGACCCAGTACTTC.

V gene TRBV19 combines with J gene TRBJ2-1, with TRBD2 matching 7 bases. In germline, CDR1 is LNHDA, CDR2 SQIVND (reference sequence). The CDR3 is made up of 15 amino acids. V lost 6 bases and J lost 6; bases outside the gene matches: 11. This CDR3 is CASSRWVGGGNEQFF. The CDR3 nucleotides are TGTGCCAGTAGCCGCTGGGTGGGCGGGGGCAATGAGCAGTTCTTC.

This clone showed up just once. This chain joins TRBV4-1 and TRBJ2-3; TRBD2 is a possible D gene (6 bases). In germline, CDR1 is MGHRA, CDR2 YSYEKL. Trimming cost V 4 bases and J 4 bases, with 12 bases left between them. This CDR3 has 14 amino acids. CDR3 sequence (DNA): TGCGCCAGCAGCCCCCCGGGAGTCGCAGATACGCAGTATTTT. This encodes CASSPPGVADTQYF.

V gene TRBV5-6 combines with J gene TRBJ2-1; D is tentatively TRBD1 or TRBD2 (5 bases each). The CDR3 covers 13 residues. Per the germline V gene, CDR1 is SGHDT and CDR2 is YYEEEE. The V end was cut by 3 bases, the J end by 7 bases, with 11 bases between. CDR3: CASSSSGTNEQFF. In nucleotides, the CDR3 is TGTGCCAGCAGCTCCTCCGGGACGAATGAGCAGTTCTTC.

This chain joins TRBV30 and TRBJ2-7; 7 positions match TRBD1. Germline trimming cut 3 bases from V and 0 bases from J; bases unmatched to any gene: 2. Germline CDR1 and CDR2: GTSNPN and SVGIG (reference sequence). This CDR3 contains 13 residues. The CDR3 sequence: CAWRQGSSYEQYF. DNA of the CDR3: TGTGCCTGGAGACAGGGGAGCTCCTACGAGCAGTACTTC.

The chain has TRBV12-5 and TRBJ2-3, with D uncertain. From germline, CDR1 is LGHNT and CDR2 FRNRAP. This CDR3 has 12 amino acids. V was pared by 2 bases and J by 4 bases, with 4 bases between. The CDR3 spells CASGLQSDTQYF. CDR3 coding DNA: TGTGCTAGTGGTTTGCAGTCAGATACGCAGTATTTT. The full variable domain, its missing parts supplied by reference TRBV12-5 and TRBJ2-3, is DARVTQTPRHKVTEMGQEVTMRCQPILGHNTVFWYRQTMMQGLELLAYFRNRAPLDDSGMPKDRFSAEMPDATLATLKIQPSEPRDSAVYFCASGLQSDTQYFGPGTRLTVL.

The V gene is TRBV29-1, the J gene TRBJ2-5, with a weak D call TRBD2 (7 bases). The germline V gene encodes CDR1 SQVTM and CDR2 ANQGSEA. The CDR3 is made up of 14 amino acids. The ends were cut back, 3 bases at V and 4 bases at J, with 15 bases in the middle. The CDR3 here is CSVDGGGPRETQYF. CDR3 DNA sequence: TGCAGCGTTGATGGGGGGGGCCCCAGAGAGACCCAGTACTTC.

This chain uses TRBV5-1 with TRBJ2-1; 9 bases fit TRBD1. CDR1 and CDR2 (germline): SGHRS, YFSETQ. J lost 8 bases, V lost 4 bases, and 13 bases had no gene match. This CDR3 spans 16 amino acids. The CDR3 nucleotides read TGCGCCAGCAGCCTAGTCGTTGGGACAGGGATCGATGAGCAGTTCTTC. Its protein product is CASSLVVGTGIDEQFF. The whole variable domain, filled in from reference TRBV5-1 and TRBJ2-1, reads KAGVTQTPRYLIKTRGQQVTLSCSPISGHRSVSWYQQTPGQGLQFLFEYFSETQRNKGNFPGRFSGRQFSNSRSEMNVSTLELGDSALYLCASSLVVGTGIDEQFFGPGTRLTVL.

CDR3 region: CASSQILLGSAGELFF. The CDR3 nucleotides read TGCGCCAGCAGCCAAATCCTTCTAGGGAGTGCCGGGGAGCTGTTTTTT. V usage is TRBV4-1 and J usage is TRBJ2-2, with D perhaps matching TRBD2 (5 bases). V lost 2 bases and J 6 bases, leaving 16 bases between the germline ends. The length of the CDR3 is 16 residues. The germline V gene encodes CDR1 MGHRA and CDR2 YSYEKL.

This chain uses TRBV27 with TRBJ2-7; TRBD2 matches 9 bases. There are 15 residues in the CDR3. The V gene's germline CDR1 is MNHEY and CDR2 SMNVEV (reference sequence). V was clipped by 3 bases and J by 4 bases; unmatched bases: 7. CDR3 bases: TGTGCCAGCAGTTTTTATAGCGGGGGTACGTACGAGCAGTACTTC. This gives the protein CASSFYSGGTYEQYF.

The rearrangement joins TRBV4-2 to TRBJ2-1; 12 positions match TRBD2. This CDR3 spans 16 amino acids. Per the germline V gene, CDR1 is LGHNA and CDR2 is YNFKEQ. The junction had 5 bases not matched to a gene; V was cut back by 3 bases and J by 5 bases. The CDR3 protein is CASSQNGLAGNNEQFF. CDR3 nucleotides: TGTGCCAGCAGCCAGAACGGACTAGCGGGAAACAATGAGCAGTTCTTC.